One and the same sample provided the 13 T cell receptor beta chains below, sequenced in a study of regulatory T cells in long-lasting Graves disease. The sample's time point: newly diagnosed GD, antithyroid drugs for less than 3 months. The TCR library used RNA extracted from PBMCs. Construction of TCR beta libraries relied on iRepertoire HTBI primers and on Arm-PCR targeting CDR3 regions. From the multiplex PCR reads, TCRdb called clonotypes with MiXCR, one entry per CDR3 protein. The sample contains 350,000 to 450,000 distinct CDR3 sequences, about a sixth of which appear only once. The same sample was also studied in work on T cells in Graves' hyperthyroidism and ophthalmopathy.

The material sequenced was peripheral blood mononuclear cells (PBMCs), taken at new diagnosis, from a patient treated with antithyroid drugs. All receptors come from a man aged 40-49 years with Graves disease.

This clonotype was picked up many times. The chain has TRBV7-3 and TRBJ1-1; D is ambiguous. In germline, CDR1 is SGHTA, CDR2 FQGTGA. This CDR3 is 13 amino acids long. V lost 3 bases and J 2 bases, leaving 7 bases between the germline ends. The CDR3 region has the DNA TGTGCCAGCAGCTTCGAGAGAAACACTGAAGCTTTCTTT. Protein product: CASSFERNTEAFF.

The rearrangement links TRBV7-3 to TRBJ2-5; 12 positions agree with TRBD2. J was trimmed by 5 bases and V by 5 bases; bases with no gene match: 18. Looked up from germline, CDR1 is SGHTA and CDR2 is FQGTGA. This CDR3 has 19 amino acids. The chain's CDR3 is CASSMTLAGGPGAGETQYF. CDR3 DNA: TGTGCCAGCAGCATGACCCTAGCGGGGGGGCCAGGTGCTGGGGAGACCCAGTACTTC. Together with reference TRBV7-3 and TRBJ2-5, the CDR3 gives the full variable domain: GAGVSQTPSNKVTEKGKYVELRCDPISGHTALYWYRQSLGQGPEFLIYFQGTGAADDSGLPNDRFFAVRPEGSVSTLKIQRTERGDSAVYLCASSMTLAGGPGAGETQYFGPGTRLLVL.

Ten or more counts support this clonotype. V gene TRBV20-1 combines with J gene TRBJ2-5, with D possibly matching TRBD2 (6 bases). Germline lookup yields CDR1 DFQATT and CDR2 SNEGSKA (reference sequence). The CDR3 is made up of 16 amino acids. Trimming took 6 bases from V and 0 from J, leaving 20 bases between them. CDR3 protein: CSASRRRGSNQETQYF. The CDR3 nucleotides read TGCAGTGCCAGCCGAAGACGGGGGTCCAACCAAGAGACCCAGTACTTC.

This chain connects TRBV19 to TRBJ2-2, with D tentatively TRBD2 (5 bases). Germline V lookup: CDR1 LNHDA, CDR2 SQIVND (reference sequence). The CDR3 has 16 residues. With 3 bases removed from V and 0 bases from J, the gap between germline ends came to 11 bases. As DNA, the CDR3 is TGTGCCAGTAGTATGGGCGGGCTATCGAACACCGGGGAGCTGTTTTTT. Translation: CASSMGGLSNTGELFF.

This clonotype was seen repeatedly, ten times or more. The V and J genes are TRBV5-1 and TRBJ1-2; TRBD1 might be the D (6 bases). Trimming took 4 bases from V and 3 from J, leaving 13 bases between them. The CDR3 loop spans 14 amino acids. The germline V gene encodes CDR1 SGHRS and CDR2 YFSETQ. The CDR3 DNA is TGCGCCAGCAGCACAGGGCCCGGGGACTATGGCTACACCTTC. This codes for CASSTGPGDYGYTF.

This clonotype was seen only a few times. This chain joins TRBV28 and TRBJ2-7, with D tentatively TRBD1 (7 bases). Trimming took 5 bases from V and 1 from J, leaving 15 bases between them. Per germline, CDR1 MDHEN and CDR2 SYDVKM. The length of the CDR3 is 15 residues. The CDR3 here is CASSPRAGGSYEQYF. The CDR3 nucleotides read TGTGCCAGCAGTCCTAGGGCAGGGGGGTCCTACGAGCAGTACTTC.

This clonotype was picked up many times. The V call is TRBV24-1, the J call TRBJ1-1; no definite D call. V dropped 1 base and J dropped 7 bases, with 9 bases sitting between them. Germline CDR1 reads KGHDR; CDR2 reads SFDVKD. The CDR3 contains 13 residues. CDR3 bases: TGTGCCACCAGTGATTTTCTCGGCAGTGAAGCTTTCTTT. Protein product: CATSDFLGSEAFF.

This clonotype was seen only a few times. The genes are TRBV7-2 and TRBJ2-6; D unclear. The CDR3 totals 14 residues. Germline V gene sequence: CDR1 SGHTA, CDR2 FQGNSA. V shed 1 base and J shed 4 bases, with 5 bases lying between them. The CDR3 nucleotides are TGTGCCAGCAGCTTAGAATTGGGGGCCAACGTCCTGACTTTC. It encodes CASSLELGANVLTF.

This clonotype occurred once. A much larger clone lies a single base off, so this may be a read error. This CDR3 reads CASSLSRQGGEKLFF. DNA for the CDR3: TGTGCCAGCAGCTTGTCGAGGCAGGGGGGCGAAAAACTGTTTTTT. The rearrangement links TRBV11-2 to TRBJ1-4, with TRBD1 matching 7 bases. After removal of 3 bases from V and 8 bases from J, the junction contained 9 bases not matched to a gene. Germline lookup yields CDR1 SGHAT and CDR2 FQNNGV. This CDR3 contains 15 residues.

This clonotype was counted many times. The rearrangement links TRBV11-2 to TRBJ2-1, with TRBD1 as a possible D gene (6 bases). The CDR3 has 15 amino acids. Germline CDR1 reads SGHAT; CDR2 reads FQNNGV. The ends were cut back, 4 bases at V and 2 bases at J, with 12 bases in the middle. The CDR3 nucleotides read TGTGCCAGCAGCTCCACAGGGAATACCTACAATGAGCAGTTCTTC. This encodes CASSSTGNTYNEQFF. Combining the CDR3 with reference TRBV11-2 and TRBJ2-1 gives the whole variable domain EAGVAQSPRYKIIEKRQSVAFWCNPISGHATLYWYQQILGQGPKLLIQFQNNGVVDDSQLPKDRFSAERLKGVDSTLKIQPAKLEDSAVYLCASSSTGNTYNEQFFGPGTRLTVL.

The chain employs TRBV20-1 and TRBJ2-3; 11 bases agree with TRBD2. Per the germline V gene, CDR1 is DFQATT and CDR2 is SNEGSKA (reference sequence). CDR3 size: 15 residues. The trim removed 4 bases at V and 2 bases at J, leaving 5 bases unmatched. The chain's CDR3 is CSATATSGDTDTQYF. CDR3 in DNA: TGCAGTGCTACTGCGACTAGCGGGGACACAGATACGCAGTATTTT.

The rearrangement joins TRBV19 to TRBJ1-5; 9 bases line up with TRBD1. This CDR3 contains 15 residues. CDR1 and CDR2 from the germline V gene are LNHDA and SQIVND (reference sequence). The ends lost 4 bases at V and 3 bases at J; junction bases unmatched: 4. CDR3 DNA: TGTGCCAGTAGTAGGACAGGGGTCAACAATCAGCCCCAGCATTTT. Translation: CASSRTGVNNQPQHF.

This chain joins TRBV28 and TRBJ2-7, with TRBD1 matching over 8 bases. Germline lookup yields CDR1 MDHEN and CDR2 SYDVKM. CDR3 length equals 15 residues. V shed 5 bases, J shed 3 bases, and the junction held 9 bases outside the gene matches. Here the CDR3 reads CASSTARQGFYEQYF. CDR3 DNA: TGTGCCAGCAGTACCGCACGACAGGGGTTCTACGAGCAGTACTTC.